This T cell receptor (beta chain) was identified during a study of blood T cells in healthy people across ages. The study's findings and limits: Estimated diversity, derived from one million T cells, was regarded as an underestimate.

This clonotype was detected a few times. Its specificity is unknown. This may come from a read error, since a much larger clone is one base off. Next came a second PCR, run for roughly 6 to 11 cycles, which used a sample-barcoded 5' primer along with a J-beta primer mix. From the 5' RACE reads, TCRdb called clonotypes with MiXCR, one entry per CDR3 protein. The sample consists of 850,000 to 950,000 distinct CDR3 sequences, 29% of them appearing once. The CDR3 runs to 16 residues. Germline CDR1 is MNHEY and CDR2 is SVGAGI. Each donor gave ten milliliters of peripheral blood. This TCR came from a woman over 75 in good health. The sequencing sample was made of blood. This sequence joins TRBV6-5 and TRBJ2-7; D unresolved. Written as DNA, the CDR3 is TGTGCCAGCGGTTACCGCTCAACGGGTCTCTCCTACGAGCAGTACTTC. Its protein is CASGYRSTGLSYEQYF.